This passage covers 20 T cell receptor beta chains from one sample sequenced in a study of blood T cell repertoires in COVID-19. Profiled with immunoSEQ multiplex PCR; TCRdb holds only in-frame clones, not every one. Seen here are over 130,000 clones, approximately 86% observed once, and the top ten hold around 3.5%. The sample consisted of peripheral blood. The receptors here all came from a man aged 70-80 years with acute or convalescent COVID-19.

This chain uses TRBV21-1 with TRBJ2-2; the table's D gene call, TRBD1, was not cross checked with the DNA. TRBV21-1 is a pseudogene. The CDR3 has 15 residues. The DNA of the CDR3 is TGTGCCAGCAGCAAAGTACACACGAACACCGGGGAGCTGTTTTTT. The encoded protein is CASSKVHTNTGELFF.

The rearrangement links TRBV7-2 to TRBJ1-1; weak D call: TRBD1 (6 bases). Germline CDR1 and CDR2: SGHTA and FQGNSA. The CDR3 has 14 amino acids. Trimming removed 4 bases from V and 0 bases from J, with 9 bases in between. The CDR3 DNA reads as TGTGCCAGCAGCTACCGGACAGTGAACACTGAAGCTTTCTTT. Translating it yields CASSYRTVNTEAFF.

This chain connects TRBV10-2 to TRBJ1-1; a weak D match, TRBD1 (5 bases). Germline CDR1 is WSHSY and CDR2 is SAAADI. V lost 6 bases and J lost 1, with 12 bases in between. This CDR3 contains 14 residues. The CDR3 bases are TGCGCCAGCAGGGCAGGGCGAGGGAACACTGAAGCTTTCTTT. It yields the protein CASRAGRGNTEAFF.

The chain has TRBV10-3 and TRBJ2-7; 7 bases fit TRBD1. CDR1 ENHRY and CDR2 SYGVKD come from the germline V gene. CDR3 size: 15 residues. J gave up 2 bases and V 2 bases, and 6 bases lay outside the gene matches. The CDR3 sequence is CAISEGVDRTYEQYF. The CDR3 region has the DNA TGTGCCATCAGTGAGGGTGTGGACAGGACCTACGAGCAGTACTTC.

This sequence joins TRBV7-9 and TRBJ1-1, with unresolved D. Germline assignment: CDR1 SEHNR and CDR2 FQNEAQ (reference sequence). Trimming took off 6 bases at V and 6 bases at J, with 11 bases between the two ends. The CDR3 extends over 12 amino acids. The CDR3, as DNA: TGTGCCAGCAGTTCCGGTGAAGCTGAAGCTTTCTTT. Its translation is CASSSGEAEAFF.

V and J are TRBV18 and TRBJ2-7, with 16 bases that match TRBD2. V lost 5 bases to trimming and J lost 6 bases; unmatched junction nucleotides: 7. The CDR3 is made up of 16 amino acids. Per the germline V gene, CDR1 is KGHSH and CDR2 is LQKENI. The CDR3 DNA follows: TGTGCCAGCTCATCGGGACTAGCGGGAGGGCCCCTCGAGCAGTACTTC. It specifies CASSSGLAGGPLEQYF.

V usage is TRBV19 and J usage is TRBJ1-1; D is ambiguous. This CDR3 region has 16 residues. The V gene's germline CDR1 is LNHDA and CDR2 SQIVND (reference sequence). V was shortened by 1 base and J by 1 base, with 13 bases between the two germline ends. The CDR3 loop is CASSIGLRLSNTEAFF. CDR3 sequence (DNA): TGTGCCAGTAGTATAGGGCTCAGACTGTCGAACACTGAAGCTTTCTTT.

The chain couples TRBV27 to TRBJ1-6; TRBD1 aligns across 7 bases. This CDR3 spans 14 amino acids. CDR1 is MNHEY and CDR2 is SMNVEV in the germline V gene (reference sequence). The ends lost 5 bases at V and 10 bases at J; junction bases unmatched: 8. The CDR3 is CASSPDRVRSPLHF. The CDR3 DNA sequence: TGTGCCAGCAGTCCTGACAGGGTACGGTCACCCCTCCACTTT.

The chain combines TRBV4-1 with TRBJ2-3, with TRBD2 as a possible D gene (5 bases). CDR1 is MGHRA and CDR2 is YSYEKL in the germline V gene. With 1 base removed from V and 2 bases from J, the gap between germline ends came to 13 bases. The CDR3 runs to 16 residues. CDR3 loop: CASSQGAAALTDTQYF. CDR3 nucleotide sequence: TGCGCCAGCAGCCAAGGAGCGGCGGCGCTCACAGATACGCAGTATTTT.

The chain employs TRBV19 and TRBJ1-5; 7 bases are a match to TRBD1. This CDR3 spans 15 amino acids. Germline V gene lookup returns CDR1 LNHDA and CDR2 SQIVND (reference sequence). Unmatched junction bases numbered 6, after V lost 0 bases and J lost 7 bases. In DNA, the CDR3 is TGTGCCAGTAGTATAGATTGGACAGGTAGGCAGCCCCAGCATTTT. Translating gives CASSIDWTGRQPQHF.

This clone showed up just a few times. The CDR3 region is CASSTTGNTEAFF. The CDR3 DNA is TGTGCCAGCTCCACCACGGGGAACACTGAAGCTTTCTTT. The chain has TRBV18 and TRBJ1-1; no definite D call. The CDR3 has 13 amino acids. CDR1 is KGHSH, CDR2 LQKENI, per germline. Trimming took off 6 bases at V and 1 base at J, with 9 bases between the two ends.

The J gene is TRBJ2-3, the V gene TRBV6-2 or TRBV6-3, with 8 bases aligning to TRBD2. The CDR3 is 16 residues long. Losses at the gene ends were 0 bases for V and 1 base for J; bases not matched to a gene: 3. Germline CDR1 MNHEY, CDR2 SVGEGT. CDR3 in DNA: TGTGCCAGCAGTTACTCGGCGGGAGGCGGCACAGATACGCAGTATTTT. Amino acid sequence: CASSYSAGGGTDTQYF.

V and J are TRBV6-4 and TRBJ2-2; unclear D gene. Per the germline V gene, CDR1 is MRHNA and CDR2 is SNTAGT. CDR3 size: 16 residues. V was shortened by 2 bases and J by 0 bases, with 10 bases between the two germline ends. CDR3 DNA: TGTGCCAGCAGTGACAATTGGAGTTCGAACACCGGGGAGCTGTTTTTT. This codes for CASSDNWSSNTGELFF.

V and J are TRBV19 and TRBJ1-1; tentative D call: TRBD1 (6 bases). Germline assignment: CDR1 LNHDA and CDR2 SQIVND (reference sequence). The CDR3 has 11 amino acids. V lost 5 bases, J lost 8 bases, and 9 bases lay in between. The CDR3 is CASSVDREAFF. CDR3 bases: TGTGCCAGTAGTGTCGACAGGGAAGCTTTCTTT.

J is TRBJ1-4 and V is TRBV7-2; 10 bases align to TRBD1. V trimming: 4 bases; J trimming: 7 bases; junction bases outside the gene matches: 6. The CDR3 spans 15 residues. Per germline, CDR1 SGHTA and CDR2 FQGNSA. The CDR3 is CASSSPTGGGEKLFF. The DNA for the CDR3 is TGTGCCAGCAGCTCGCCGACAGGGGGCGGTGAAAAACTGTTTTTT.

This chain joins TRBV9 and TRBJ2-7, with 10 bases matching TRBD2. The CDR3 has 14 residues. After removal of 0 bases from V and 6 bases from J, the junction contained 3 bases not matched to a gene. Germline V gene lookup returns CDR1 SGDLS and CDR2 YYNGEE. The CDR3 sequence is CASSVASGSVEQYF. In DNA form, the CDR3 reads TGTGCCAGCAGCGTAGCTAGCGGGAGCGTCGAGCAGTACTTC.

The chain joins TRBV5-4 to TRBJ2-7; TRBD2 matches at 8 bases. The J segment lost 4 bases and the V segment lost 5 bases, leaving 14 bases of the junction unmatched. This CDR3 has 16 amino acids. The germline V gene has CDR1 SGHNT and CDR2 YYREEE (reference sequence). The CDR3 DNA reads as TGTGCCAGCAGGACCGGACCGGGACTAGAAGATTACGAGCAGTACTTC. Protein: CASRTGPGLEDYEQYF.

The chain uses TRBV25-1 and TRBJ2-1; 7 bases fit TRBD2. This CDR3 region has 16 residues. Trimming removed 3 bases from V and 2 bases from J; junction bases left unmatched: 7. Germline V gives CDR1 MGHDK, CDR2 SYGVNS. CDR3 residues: CASSDPLGRTYNEQFF. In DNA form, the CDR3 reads TGTGCCAGCAGTGACCCTCTCGGGAGGACCTACAATGAGCAGTTCTTC.

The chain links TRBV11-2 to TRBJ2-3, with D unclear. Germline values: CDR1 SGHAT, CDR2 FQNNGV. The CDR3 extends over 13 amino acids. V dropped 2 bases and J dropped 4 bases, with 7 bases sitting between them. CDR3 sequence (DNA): TGTGCCAGCAGCTTATACCAGTCAGATACGCAGTATTTT. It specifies CASSLYQSDTQYF.

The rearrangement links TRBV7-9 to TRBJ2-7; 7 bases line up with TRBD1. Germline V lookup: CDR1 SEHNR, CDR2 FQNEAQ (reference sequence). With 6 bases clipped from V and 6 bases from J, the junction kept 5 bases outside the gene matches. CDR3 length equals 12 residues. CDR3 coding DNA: TGTGCCAGCAGTCTGGACAGGAGCGAGCAGTACTTC. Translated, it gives CASSLDRSEQYF. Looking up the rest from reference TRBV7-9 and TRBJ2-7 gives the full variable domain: DTGVSQNPRHKITKRGQNVTFRCDPISEHNRLYWYRQTLGQGPEFLTYFQNEAQLEKSRLLSDRFSAERPKGSFSTLEIQRTEQGDSAMYLCASSLDRSEQYFGPGTRLTVT.